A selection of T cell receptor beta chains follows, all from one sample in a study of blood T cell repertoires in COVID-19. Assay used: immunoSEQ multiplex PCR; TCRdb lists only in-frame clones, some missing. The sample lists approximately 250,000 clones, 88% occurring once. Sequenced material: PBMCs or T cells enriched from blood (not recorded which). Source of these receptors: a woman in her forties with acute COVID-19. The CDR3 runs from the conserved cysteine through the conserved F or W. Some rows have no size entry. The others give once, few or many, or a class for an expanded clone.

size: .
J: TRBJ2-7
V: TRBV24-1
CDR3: CATSDSGTSGSYSYEQYF

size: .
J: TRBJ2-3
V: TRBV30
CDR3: CAWSRSPADTQYF

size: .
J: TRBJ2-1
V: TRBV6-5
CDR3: CASRPGTSAYNEQFF

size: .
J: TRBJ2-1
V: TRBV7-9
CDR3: CASSPLSGKGYNEQFF

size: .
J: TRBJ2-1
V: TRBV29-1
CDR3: CSVLSRQGYNEQFF

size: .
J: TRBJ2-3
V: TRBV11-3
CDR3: CASSLEGLAGGPVTDTQYF

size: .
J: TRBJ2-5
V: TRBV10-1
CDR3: CASSAGRDSQETQYF

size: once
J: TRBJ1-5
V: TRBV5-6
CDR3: CASSPGQGFNQPQHF

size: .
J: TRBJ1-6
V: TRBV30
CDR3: CAWSVTGESNSPLHF

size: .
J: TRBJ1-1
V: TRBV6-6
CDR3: CASSRGAGGSNTEAFF

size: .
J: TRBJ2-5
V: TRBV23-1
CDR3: CASYLGLAGGGTKETQYF

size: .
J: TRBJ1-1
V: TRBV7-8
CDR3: CASSLPGRGTEAFF

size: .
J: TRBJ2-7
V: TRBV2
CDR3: CASSGQRYEQYF

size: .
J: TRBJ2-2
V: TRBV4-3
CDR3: CASSQDGLAGGPIGGELFF

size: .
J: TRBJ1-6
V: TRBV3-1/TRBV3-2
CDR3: CASSNRQGYNSPLHF

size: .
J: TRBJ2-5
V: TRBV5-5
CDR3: CASSLSASTETQYF

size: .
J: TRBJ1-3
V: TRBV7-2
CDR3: CASSLAGGLENTIYF

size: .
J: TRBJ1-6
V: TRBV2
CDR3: CASSRGSYNSPLHF

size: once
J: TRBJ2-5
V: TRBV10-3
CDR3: CAISPGGTGIQETQYF

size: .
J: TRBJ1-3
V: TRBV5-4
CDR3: CASSLYRGNTIYF

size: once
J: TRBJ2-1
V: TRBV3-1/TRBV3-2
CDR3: CASSLLSGTYNEQFF

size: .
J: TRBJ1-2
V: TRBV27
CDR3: CASSLSRQGARGYTF

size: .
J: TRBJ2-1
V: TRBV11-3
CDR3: CASSLAGGDEQFF

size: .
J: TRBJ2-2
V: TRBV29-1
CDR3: CSVQPGAVNTGELFF

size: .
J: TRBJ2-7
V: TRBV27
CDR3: CASSLSLGEYHNEQYF

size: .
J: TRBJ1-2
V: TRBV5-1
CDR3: CASSLGTGAFDYGYTF

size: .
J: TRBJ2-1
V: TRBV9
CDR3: CASSAPRGGGRGYNEQFF

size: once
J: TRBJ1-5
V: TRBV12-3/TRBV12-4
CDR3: CASSLEQARAQHF

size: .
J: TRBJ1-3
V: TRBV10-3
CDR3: CAISRSGNTIYF